A single sample gave rise to the 10 T cell receptor beta chains below, sequenced in a study of cytomegalovirus exposure and HLA in healthy donors. Primers for the PCR totalled 60 Vbeta and 13 Jbeta. Profiled with immunoSEQ multiplex PCR; TCRdb holds only in-frame clones, not every one. The table has tens of thousands of clones, about 80% seen once. The sequencing sample was made of PBMCs. The receptors come from a man in his late teens or twenties in good health and CMV-seronegative.

In this sample, this clone turned up a few times. This chain joins TRBV9 and TRBJ2-5, with 8 bases that match TRBD2. Trimming cost V 0 bases and J 0 bases; bases outside gene matches: 4. The V gene's germline CDR1 is SGDLS and CDR2 YYNGEE. The CDR3 spans 16 residues. CDR3 protein: CASSVGGSGNQETQYF. The CDR3 DNA reads TGTGCCAGCAGCGTAGGGGGTAGCGGGAACCAAGAGACCCAGTACTTC.

DNA of the CDR3: TGTGCCAGCAGTGAAGCGGCTAGCGGGGGGGCAAATGAGCAGTTCTTC. Residues: CASSEAASGGANEQFF. The chain is built from TRBV2 and TRBJ2-1, with 12 bases that match TRBD2. Germline CDR1 SNHLY, CDR2 FYNNEI. The CDR3 is 16 amino acids. With V trimmed by 0 bases and J by 7 bases, 4 bases remained unmatched.

The CDR3 DNA reads TGTGCCATCATGGGGGGAGAAAGAACCGGGGAGCTGTTTTTT. Translation gives CAIMGGERTGELFF. J is TRBJ2-2 and V is TRBV10-3, with D perhaps TRBD2 (6 bases). The CDR3 is 14 amino acids. V lost 7 bases, J lost 5 bases, and 14 bases lay in between. CDR1 and CDR2 (germline): ENHRY, SYGVKD.

The V and J genes are TRBV2 and TRBJ1-5, with TRBD1 as a possible D gene (5 bases). Trimming took off 4 bases at V and 3 bases at J, with 10 bases between the two ends. CDR1 is SNHLY, CDR2 FYNNEI, per germline. The CDR3 sequence is 14 residues long. CDR3 sequence (DNA): TGTGCCAGCAGTGGCGACAGAACCAATCAGCCCCAGCATTTT. This translates into CASSGDRTNQPQHF.

The chain has TRBV13 and TRBJ2-1; 14 positions agree with TRBD2. The CDR3 sequence is 17 residues long. Trimming removed 1 base from V and 9 bases from J; junction bases left unmatched: 8. Germline-derived CDR1 and CDR2 are PRHDT and FYEKMQ (reference sequence). DNA of the CDR3: TGTGCCAGCAGCTTAGCGACTAGCGGGGGGGCAGGTGGTGAGCAGTTCTTC. Translating it yields CASSLATSGGAGGEQFF.

The V call is TRBV6-1, the J call TRBJ2-1; 9 nucleotides line up with TRBD2. The CDR3 totals 15 residues. Unmatched junction bases numbered 6, after V lost 6 bases and J lost 3 bases. From germline, CDR1 is MNHNS and CDR2 SASEGT. DNA for the CDR3: TGTGCCAGCAGGCTGACTAGCGGACTCTACAATGAGCAGTTCTTC. It codes for CASRLTSGLYNEQFF.

The chain employs TRBV6-5 and TRBJ1-1; a possible D gene is TRBD1 (5 bases). CDR1 and CDR2 (germline): MNHEY, SVGAGI. Between the trimmed V and J ends, which lost 0 bases and 3 bases, there was a span of 8 bases. This CDR3 region has 14 residues. The CDR3, as DNA: TGTGCCAGCAGTTACTCCGGGGGATACACTGAAGCTTTCTTT. Residues: CASSYSGGYTEAFF.

The chain has TRBV27 and TRBJ1-5; possibly TRBD1 for D (6 bases). Per the germline V gene, CDR1 is MNHEY and CDR2 is SMNVEV (reference sequence). Trimming stripped 5 bases from V and 7 bases from J, with 15 bases between. The CDR3 has 14 amino acids. CDR3 residues: CASSATGKWQPQHF. The CDR3 DNA sequence: TGTGCCAGCAGTGCAACAGGGAAGTGGCAGCCCCAGCATTTT.

V is TRBV11-1 and J is TRBJ2-2; 11 nucleotides match TRBD2. Germline CDR1 and CDR2: SGHAT and FQDESV (reference sequence). V gave up 4 bases and J gave up 2 bases; unmatched junction bases: 6. The CDR3 loop spans 17 amino acids. The CDR3 reads CASSWASGGPNTGELFF. The CDR3, as DNA: TGTGCCAGCAGCTGGGCTAGCGGGGGGCCAAACACCGGGGAGCTGTTTTTT. Full variable domain (missing parts from reference TRBV11-1 and TRBJ2-2): EAEVAQSPRYKITEKSQAVAFWCDPISGHATLYWYRQILGQGPELLVQFQDESVVDDSQLPKDRFSAERLKGVDSTLKIQPAELGDSAMYLCASSWASGGPNTGELFFGEGSRLTVL.

The V gene is TRBV19, the J gene TRBJ1-3; TRBD1 matches 9 bases. Trimming cost V 5 bases and J 4 bases; bases outside gene matches: 6. The CDR3 runs 15 residues. Germline-derived CDR1 and CDR2 are LNHDA and SQIVND (reference sequence). The CDR3 here is CASSDTGGAGNTIYF. The CDR3 DNA is TGTGCCAGTAGTGACACAGGGGGCGCGGGAAACACCATATATTTT.